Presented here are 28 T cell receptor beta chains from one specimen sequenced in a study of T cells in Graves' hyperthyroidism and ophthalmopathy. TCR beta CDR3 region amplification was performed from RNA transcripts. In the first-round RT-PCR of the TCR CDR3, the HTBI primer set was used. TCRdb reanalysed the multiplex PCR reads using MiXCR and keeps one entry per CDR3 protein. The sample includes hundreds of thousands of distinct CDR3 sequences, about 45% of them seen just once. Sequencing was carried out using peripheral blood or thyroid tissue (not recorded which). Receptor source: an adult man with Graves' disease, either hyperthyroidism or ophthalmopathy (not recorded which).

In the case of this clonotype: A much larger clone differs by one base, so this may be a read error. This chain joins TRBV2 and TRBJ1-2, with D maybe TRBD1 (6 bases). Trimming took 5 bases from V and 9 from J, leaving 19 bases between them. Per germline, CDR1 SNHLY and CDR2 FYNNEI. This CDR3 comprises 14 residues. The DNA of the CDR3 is TGTGCCAGCAGTCCCACCACAGGGAGGGTCTGCTACACCTTC. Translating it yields CASSPTTGRVCYTF.

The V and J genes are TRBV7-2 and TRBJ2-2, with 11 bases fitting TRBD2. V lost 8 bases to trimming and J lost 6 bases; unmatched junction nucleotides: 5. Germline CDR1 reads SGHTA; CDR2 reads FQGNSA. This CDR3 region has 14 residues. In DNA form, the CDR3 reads TGTGCCAGCGTCTATAGCGGGAGGGCCGGGGAGCTGTTTTTT. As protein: CASVYSGRAGELFF.

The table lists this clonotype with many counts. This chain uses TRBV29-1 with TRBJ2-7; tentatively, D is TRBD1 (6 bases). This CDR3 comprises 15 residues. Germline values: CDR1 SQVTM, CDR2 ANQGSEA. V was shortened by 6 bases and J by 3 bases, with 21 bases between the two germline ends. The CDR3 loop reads CSVRTGNSPSYEQYF. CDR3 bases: TGCAGCGTCAGAACAGGGAACTCTCCGAGCTACGAGCAGTACTTC.

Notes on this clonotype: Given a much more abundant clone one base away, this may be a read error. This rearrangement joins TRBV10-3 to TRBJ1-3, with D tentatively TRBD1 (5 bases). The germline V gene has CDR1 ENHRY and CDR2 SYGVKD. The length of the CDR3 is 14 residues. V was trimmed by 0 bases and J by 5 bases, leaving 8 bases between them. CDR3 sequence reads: CAISESDSRNTIYF. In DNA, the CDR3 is TGTGCCATCAGTGAGTCCGACAGCAGAAACACCATATATTTT.

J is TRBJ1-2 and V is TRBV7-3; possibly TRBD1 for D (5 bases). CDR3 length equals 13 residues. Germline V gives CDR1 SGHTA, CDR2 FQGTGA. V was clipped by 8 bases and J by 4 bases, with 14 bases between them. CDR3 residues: CASGQGESYGYTF. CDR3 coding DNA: TGTGCCAGCGGGCAGGGAGAGAGCTATGGCTACACCTTC.

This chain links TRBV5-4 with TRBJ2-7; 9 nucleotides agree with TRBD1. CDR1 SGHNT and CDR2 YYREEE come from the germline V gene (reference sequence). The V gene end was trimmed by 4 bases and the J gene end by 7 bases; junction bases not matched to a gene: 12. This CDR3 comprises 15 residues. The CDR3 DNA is TGTGCCAGCAGCCAAGAAGGGACAGGGAGGGGGGAGCAGTACTTC. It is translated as CASSQEGTGRGEQYF.

The CDR3 bases are TGTGCCATCAGTGAGCCTACCCCGGGACTAGTGAACACCGGGGAGCTGTTTTTT. Encoded protein: CAISEPTPGLVNTGELFF. This chain uses TRBV10-3 with TRBJ2-2; TRBD2 matches at 8 bases. V shed 2 bases and J 1 base; nucleotides not matched to a gene: 9. The germline gives CDR1 ENHRY, CDR2 SYGVKD. This CDR3 contains 18 residues.

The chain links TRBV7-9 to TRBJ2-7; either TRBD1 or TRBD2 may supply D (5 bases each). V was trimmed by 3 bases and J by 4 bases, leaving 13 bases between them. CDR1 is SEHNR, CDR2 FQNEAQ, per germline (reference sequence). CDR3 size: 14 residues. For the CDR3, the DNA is TGTGCCAGCAGCTTCGGGGCTCGACCGTACGAGCAGTACTTC. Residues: CASSFGARPYEQYF.

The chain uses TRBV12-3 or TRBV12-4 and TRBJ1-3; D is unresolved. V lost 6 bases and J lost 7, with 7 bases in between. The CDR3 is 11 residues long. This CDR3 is CASREPNTIYF. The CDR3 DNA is TGTGCCAGCAGGGAACCGAACACCATATATTTT.

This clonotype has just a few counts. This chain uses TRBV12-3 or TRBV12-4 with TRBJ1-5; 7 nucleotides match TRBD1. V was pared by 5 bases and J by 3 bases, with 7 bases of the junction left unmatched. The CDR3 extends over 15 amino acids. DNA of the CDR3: TGTGCCAGCAGTGTTATGACAGGGAACAATCAGCCCCAGCATTTT. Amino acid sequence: CASSVMTGNNQPQHF.

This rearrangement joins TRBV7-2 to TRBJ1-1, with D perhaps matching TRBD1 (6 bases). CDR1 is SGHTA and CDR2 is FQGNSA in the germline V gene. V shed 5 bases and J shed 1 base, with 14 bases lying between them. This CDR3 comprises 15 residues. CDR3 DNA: TGTGCCAGCAGCCGCCCAGGGGCAGGGAACACTGAAGCTTTCTTT. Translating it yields CASSRPGAGNTEAFF.

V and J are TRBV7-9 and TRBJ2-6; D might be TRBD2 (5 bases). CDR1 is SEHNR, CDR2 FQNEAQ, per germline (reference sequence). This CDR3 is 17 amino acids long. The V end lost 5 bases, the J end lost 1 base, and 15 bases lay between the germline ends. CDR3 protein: CASSLLSGRSGANVLTF. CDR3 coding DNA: TGTGCCAGCAGCCTCCTCTCGGGGAGATCTGGGGCCAACGTCCTGACTTTC. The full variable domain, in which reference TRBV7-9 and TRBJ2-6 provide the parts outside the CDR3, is DTGVSQNPRHKITKRGQNVTFRCDPISEHNRLYWYRQTLGQGPEFLTYFQNEAQLEKSRLLSDRFSAERPKGSFSTLEIQRTEQGDSAMYLCASSLLSGRSGANVLTFGAGSRLTVL.

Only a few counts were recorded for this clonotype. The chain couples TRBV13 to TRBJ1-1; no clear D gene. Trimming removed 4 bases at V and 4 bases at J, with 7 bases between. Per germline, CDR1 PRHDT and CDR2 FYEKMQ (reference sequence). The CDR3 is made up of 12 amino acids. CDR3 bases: TGTGCCAGCAGCTCCTCCTTCACTGAAGCTTTCTTT. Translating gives CASSSSFTEAFF.

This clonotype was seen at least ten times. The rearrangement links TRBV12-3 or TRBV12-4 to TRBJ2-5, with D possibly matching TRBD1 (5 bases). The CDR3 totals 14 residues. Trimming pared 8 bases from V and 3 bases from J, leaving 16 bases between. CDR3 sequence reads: CASGQSRQKETQYF. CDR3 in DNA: TGTGCCAGCGGTCAGAGTAGACAGAAAGAGACCCAGTACTTC.

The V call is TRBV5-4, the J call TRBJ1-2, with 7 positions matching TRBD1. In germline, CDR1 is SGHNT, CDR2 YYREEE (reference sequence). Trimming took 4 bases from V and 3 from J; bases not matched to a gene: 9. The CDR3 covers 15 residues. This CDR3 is CASSPTTGFDYGYTF. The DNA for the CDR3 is TGTGCCAGCAGCCCCACGACAGGGTTTGACTATGGCTACACCTTC.

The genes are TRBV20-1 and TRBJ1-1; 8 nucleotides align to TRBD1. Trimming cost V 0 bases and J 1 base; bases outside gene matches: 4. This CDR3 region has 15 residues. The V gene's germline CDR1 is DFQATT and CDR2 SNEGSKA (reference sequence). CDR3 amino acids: CSARDPGTGNTEAFF. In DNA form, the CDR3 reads TGCAGTGCTAGAGATCCCGGGACAGGGAACACTGAAGCTTTCTTT.

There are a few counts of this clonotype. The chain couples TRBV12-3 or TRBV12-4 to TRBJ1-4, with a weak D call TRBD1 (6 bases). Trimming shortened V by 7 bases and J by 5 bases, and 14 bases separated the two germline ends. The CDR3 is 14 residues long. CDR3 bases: TGTGCCAGCATAAATAGGGGGGGAAATGAAAAACTGTTTTTT. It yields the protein CASINRGGNEKLFF.

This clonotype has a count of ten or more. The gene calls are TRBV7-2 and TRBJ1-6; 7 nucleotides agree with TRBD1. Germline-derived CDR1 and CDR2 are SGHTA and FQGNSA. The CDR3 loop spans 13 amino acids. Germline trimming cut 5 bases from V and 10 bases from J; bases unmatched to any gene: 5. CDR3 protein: CASSPTGVSPLHF. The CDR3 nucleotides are TGTGCCAGCAGCCCTACAGGGGTATCACCCCTCCACTTT.

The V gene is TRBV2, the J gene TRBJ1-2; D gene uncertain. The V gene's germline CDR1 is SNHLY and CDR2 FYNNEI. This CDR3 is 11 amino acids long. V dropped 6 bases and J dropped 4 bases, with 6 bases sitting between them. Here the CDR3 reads CASRATYGYTF. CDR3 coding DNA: TGTGCCAGCAGAGCGACCTATGGCTACACCTTC. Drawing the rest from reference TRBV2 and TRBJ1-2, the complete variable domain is EPEVTQTPSHQVTQMGQEVILRCVPISNHLYFYWYRQILGQKVEFLVSFYNNEISEKSEIFDDQFSVERPDGSNFTLKIRSTKLEDSAMYFCASRATYGYTFGSGTRLTVV.

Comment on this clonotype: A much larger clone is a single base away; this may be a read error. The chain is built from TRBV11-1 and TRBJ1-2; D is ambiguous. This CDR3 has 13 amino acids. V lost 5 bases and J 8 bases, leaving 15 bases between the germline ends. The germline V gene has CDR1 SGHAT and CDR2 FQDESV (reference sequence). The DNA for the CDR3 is TGTGCCAGCAGCGGGCGACGGATCGTAGGCTACACCTTC. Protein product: CASSGRRIVGYTF.

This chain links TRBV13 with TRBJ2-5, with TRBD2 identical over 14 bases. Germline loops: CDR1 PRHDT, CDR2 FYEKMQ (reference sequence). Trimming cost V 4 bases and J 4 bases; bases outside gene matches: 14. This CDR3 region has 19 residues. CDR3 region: CASSSYHGTSGRTGETQYF. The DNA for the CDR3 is TGTGCCAGCAGCTCTTACCACGGGACTAGCGGGAGAACAGGAGAGACCCAGTACTTC.

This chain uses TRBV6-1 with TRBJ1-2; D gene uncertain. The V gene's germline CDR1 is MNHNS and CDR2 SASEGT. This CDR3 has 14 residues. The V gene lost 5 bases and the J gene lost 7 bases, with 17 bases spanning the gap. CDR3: CASSYKSAVGGYTF. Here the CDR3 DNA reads TGTGCCAGCAGTTATAAGTCGGCAGTTGGTGGCTACACCTTC.

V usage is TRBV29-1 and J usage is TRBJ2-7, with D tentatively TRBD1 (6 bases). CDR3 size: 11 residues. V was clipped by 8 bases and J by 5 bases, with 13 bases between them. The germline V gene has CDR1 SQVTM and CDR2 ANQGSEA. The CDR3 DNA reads TGCAGCTTGGCCAGGGGCAACGAGCAGTACTTC. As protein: CSLARGNEQYF.

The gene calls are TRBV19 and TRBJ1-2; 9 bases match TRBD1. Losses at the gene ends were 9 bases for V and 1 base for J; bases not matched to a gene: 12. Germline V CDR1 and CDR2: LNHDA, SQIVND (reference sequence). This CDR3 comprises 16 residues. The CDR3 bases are TGTGCCAGCAGCTTCCGGGACAGGGCCCGTAACTATGGCTACACCTTC. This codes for CASSFRDRARNYGYTF.

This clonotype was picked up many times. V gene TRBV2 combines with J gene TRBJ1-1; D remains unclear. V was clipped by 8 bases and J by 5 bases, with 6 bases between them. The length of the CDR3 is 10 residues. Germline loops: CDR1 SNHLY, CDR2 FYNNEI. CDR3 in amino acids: CASELTEAFF. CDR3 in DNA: TGTGCCAGCGAACTAACTGAAGCTTTCTTT.

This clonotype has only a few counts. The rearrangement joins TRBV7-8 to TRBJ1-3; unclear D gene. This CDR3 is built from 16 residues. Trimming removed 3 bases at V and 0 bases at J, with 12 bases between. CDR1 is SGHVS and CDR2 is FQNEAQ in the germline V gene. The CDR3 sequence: CASSLAVSFSGNTIYF. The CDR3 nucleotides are TGTGCCAGCAGCTTGGCCGTGTCTTTCTCTGGAAACACCATATATTTT.

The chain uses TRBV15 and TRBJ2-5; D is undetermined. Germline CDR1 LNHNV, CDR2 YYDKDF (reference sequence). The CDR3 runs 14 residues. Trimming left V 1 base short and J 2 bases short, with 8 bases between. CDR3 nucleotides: TGTGCCACCAGCAGAGGGGGAATGCAAGAGACCCAGTACTTC. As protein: CATSRGGMQETQYF.

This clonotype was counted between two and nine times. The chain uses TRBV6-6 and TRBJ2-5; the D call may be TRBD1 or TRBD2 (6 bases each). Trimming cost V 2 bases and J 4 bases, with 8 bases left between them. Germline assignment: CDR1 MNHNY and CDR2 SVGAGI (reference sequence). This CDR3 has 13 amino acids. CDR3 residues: CASSYEGGETQYF. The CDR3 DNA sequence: TGTGCCAGCAGTTACGAGGGGGGAGAGACCCAGTACTTC.